These 27 T cell receptor beta chains came from one sample sequenced in a study of blood T cell repertoires in COVID-19. Assay used: immunoSEQ multiplex PCR; TCRdb lists only in-frame clones, some missing. Counted here are approximately 250,000 clones, around four fifths occurring once; the ten biggest clones make up approximately 4.5%. The sequenced sample consisted of PBMCs or T cells enriched from blood (not recorded which). Every receptor here comes from a man younger than 45 with acute COVID-19.

In its sample, this clone was seen once. As DNA, the CDR3 is TGCGCCAGCAGCCAAGATGGCAGTTACAATGAGCAGTTCTTC. It specifies CASSQDGSYNEQFF. The gene calls are TRBV4-1 and TRBJ2-1; D is unresolved. With 0 bases removed from V and 4 bases from J, the gap between germline ends came to 7 bases. Germline assignment: CDR1 MGHRA and CDR2 YSYEKL. The CDR3 is 14 amino acids.

This CDR3 reads CASSLVGSNSPLHF. The CDR3 nucleotides are TGTGCCAGCAGCTTAGTCGGGAGTAATTCACCCCTCCACTTT. The genes are TRBV5-6 and TRBJ1-6, with unresolved D. The CDR3 loop spans 14 amino acids. Trimming cost V 2 bases and J 6 bases, with 9 bases left between them. Germline CDR1 and CDR2: SGHDT and YYEEEE.

This clone was seen a handful of times. V gene TRBV27 combines with J gene TRBJ2-2; 9 bases match TRBD2. The CDR3 has 19 residues. Per the germline V gene, CDR1 is MNHEY and CDR2 is SMNVEV (reference sequence). The V and J ends lost 6 bases and 4 bases, in that order; junction bases with no gene match: 18. The CDR3: CASSPRGTSPSYFTGELFF. The CDR3 DNA sequence: TGTGCCAGCAGCCCCCGGGGGACTAGCCCTTCTTACTTCACCGGGGAGCTGTTTTTT.

This clone showed up just a few times. The chain has TRBV29-1 and TRBJ2-1, with a weak D call TRBD2 (6 bases). CDR3 size: 15 residues. Germline-derived CDR1 and CDR2 are SQVTM and ANQGSEA. V gave up 1 base and J gave up 8 bases, with 18 bases separating them. The CDR3 DNA is TGCAGCGTTGAAGGCCTCACCGGGAGCGTTTATGAGCAGTTCTTC. Its translation is CSVEGLTGSVYEQFF.

This clone was detected a few times. The rearrangement joins TRBV7-9 to TRBJ1-6; the match to TRBD1 covers 7 bases. V lost 5 bases, J lost 8 bases, and 15 bases stayed unmatched. Germline V gene sequence: CDR1 SEHNR, CDR2 FQNEAQ (reference sequence). There are 17 residues in the CDR3. Written as DNA, the CDR3 is TGTGCCAGCAGCCACGGGGGGGCGAGGGGGCGTTATTCACCCCTCCACTTT. This encodes CASSHGGARGRYSPLHF.

This chain connects TRBV5-4 to TRBJ2-5; no reliable D call. The CDR3 covers 13 residues. V lost 1 base and J lost 5, with 9 bases in between. Germline V gene sequence: CDR1 SGHNT, CDR2 YYREEE (reference sequence). The CDR3 sequence: CASSLLPSETQYF. In DNA, the CDR3 is TGTGCCAGCAGCTTGCTCCCCTCGGAGACCCAGTACTTC.

V and J are TRBV14 and TRBJ2-5, with D uncertain. CDR3 length equals 13 residues. Germline V gene lookup returns CDR1 SGHDN and CDR2 FVKESK. V was pared by 2 bases and J by 5 bases, with 9 bases between. CDR3 residues: CASSQYPRETQYF. The CDR3 nucleotides read TGTGCCAGCAGCCAATACCCGAGGGAGACCCAGTACTTC.

V is TRBV2 and J is TRBJ2-1; 9 bases agree with TRBD1. Looked up from germline, CDR1 is SNHLY and CDR2 is FYNNEI. The CDR3 is made up of 13 amino acids. V dropped 9 bases and J dropped 7; count of bases not matched to a gene: 7. The CDR3 coding sequence is TGTGCCAGTAACCGGGACAGGGAAAATGAGCAGTTCTTC. Amino acid sequence: CASNRDRENEQFF.

V and J are TRBV6-2 or TRBV6-3 and TRBJ1-1; 10 nucleotides match TRBD1. Germline CDR1 and CDR2: MNHEY and SVGEGT. The V segment lost 0 bases and the J segment 3 bases; nucleotides outside the gene matches: 4. The CDR3 totals 16 residues. The CDR3 DNA reads as TGTGCCAGCAGTTACTCGCGGGACAGGGGATACACTGAAGCTTTCTTT. It translates to CASSYSRDRGYTEAFF.

The J gene is TRBJ1-5, the V gene TRBV24-1; weak D call: TRBD1 (5 bases). CDR3 size: 13 residues. The germline CDR1 and CDR2 sequences are KGHDR and SFDVKD. Between the trimmed V and J ends, which lost 4 bases and 6 bases, there was a span of 9 bases. The CDR3 coding sequence is TGTGCCACCAGTGACAGGGCCCTTCAGCCCCAGCATTTT. Residues: CATSDRALQPQHF.

V is TRBV7-8 and J is TRBJ2-2, with D uncertain. CDR1 and CDR2 (germline): SGHVS, FQNEAQ. The CDR3 extends over 14 amino acids. The V end was cut by 1 base, the J end by 1 base, with 4 bases between. CDR3 in amino acids: CASSLVRNTGELFF. CDR3 DNA sequence: TGTGCCAGCAGCTTAGTCAGGAACACCGGGGAGCTGTTTTTT. Looking up the rest from reference TRBV7-8 and TRBJ2-2 gives the full variable domain: GAGVSQSPRYKVAKRGQDVALRCDPISGHVSLFWYQQALGQGPEFLTYFQNEAQLDKSGLPSDRFFAERPEGSVSTLKIQRTQQEDSAVYLCASSLVRNTGELFFGEGSRLTVL.

The chain links TRBV5-1 to TRBJ1-1; a weak D match, TRBD1 (6 bases). This CDR3 region has 15 residues. The V end lost 0 bases, the J end lost 1 base, and 10 bases lay between the germline ends. Per the germline V gene, CDR1 is SGHRS and CDR2 is YFSETQ. CDR3 nucleotides: TGCGCCAGCAGCTTGGGGCAGGGGCAGAACACTGAAGCTTTCTTT. It specifies CASSLGQGQNTEAFF.

The chain carries TRBV2 and TRBJ2-7; 8 bases map to TRBD1. V dropped 3 bases and J dropped 3; count of bases not matched to a gene: 1. CDR3 length: 13 amino acids. CDR1 and CDR2 (germline): SNHLY, FYNNEI. This CDR3 is CASSETGVYEQYV. CDR3 nucleotide sequence: TGTGCCAGCAGTGAGACAGGGGTCTACGAGCAGTACGTC.

V and J are TRBV12-3 or TRBV12-4 and TRBJ1-4; D is unresolved. V shed 1 base and J shed 8 bases, with 8 bases lying between them. The CDR3 is 13 residues long. CDR3 protein: CASSLGAGEKLFF. The CDR3 DNA reads TGTGCCAGCAGTTTAGGGGCAGGCGAAAAACTGTTTTTT.

This clone was observed once. The chain links TRBV3-1 (or the pseudogene TRBV3-2) to TRBJ1-5; the D is unclear. V lost 3 bases, J lost 3 bases, and 12 bases lay in between. Germline loops: CDR1 LGHDT, CDR2 YNNKEL (reference sequence). The CDR3 spans 15 residues. In DNA, the CDR3 is TGTGCCAGCAGCCATAATGCGGAAACCAATCAGCCCCAGCATTTT. It yields the protein CASSHNAETNQPQHF.

The rearrangement uses TRBV6-5 and TRBJ2-1; a possible D gene is TRBD1 (6 bases). CDR3 length equals 15 residues. Germline V lookup: CDR1 MNHEY, CDR2 SVGAGI. V was clipped by 5 bases and J by 5 bases, with 16 bases between them. CDR3 nucleotides: TGTGCCAGCAGTCGGCCCGGGACATTGAACAATGAGCAGTTCTTC. Its protein is CASSRPGTLNNEQFF.

This rearrangement joins TRBV14 to TRBJ2-5, with TRBD2 matching over 9 bases. Germline-derived CDR1 and CDR2 are SGHDN and FVKESK. The ends lost 1 base at V and 5 bases at J; junction bases unmatched: 5. This CDR3 contains 15 residues. This CDR3 is CASSQGRTSGETQYF. CDR3 nucleotide sequence: TGTGCCAGCAGCCAAGGGCGTACTAGCGGGGAGACCCAGTACTTC.

This chain connects TRBV2 to TRBJ1-4; D not certain. The CDR3 is 14 residues long. V was pared by 3 bases and J by 5 bases, with 10 bases between. Germline CDR1 reads SNHLY; CDR2 reads FYNNEI. In DNA form, the CDR3 reads TGTGCCAGCAGTGACGCCCGGAGGAATGAAAAACTGTTTTTT. It codes for CASSDARRNEKLFF.

This chain connects TRBV27 to TRBJ2-3; tentative D call: TRBD2 (6 bases). Looked up from germline, CDR1 is MNHEY and CDR2 is SMNVEV (reference sequence). The CDR3 covers 16 residues. Deletions cut 2 bases from V and 8 bases from J, with 20 bases between. The CDR3 sequence is CASSLRATHGGGTQYF. The CDR3 DNA reads TGTGCCAGCAGTTTAAGGGCTACCCACGGGGGAGGTACGCAGTATTTT.

The chain joins TRBV19 to TRBJ1-4; D is uncertain. V was trimmed by 3 bases and J by 7 bases, leaving 12 bases between them. This CDR3 region has 14 residues. Germline V gene data show CDR1 as LNHDA and CDR2 as SQIVND (reference sequence). In nucleotides, the CDR3 is TGTGCCAGTAGTATGAGGGAAGGCGGTGAAAAACTGTTTTTT. Translation: CASSMREGGEKLFF. Filled out from reference TRBV19 and TRBJ1-4, the complete variable domain reads DGGITQSPKYLFRKEGQNVTLSCEQNLNHDAMYWYRQDPGQGLRLIYYSQIVNDFQKGDIAEGYSVSREKKESFPLTVTSAQKNPTAFYLCASSMREGGEKLFFGSGTQLSVL.

V and J are TRBV29-1 and TRBJ2-7; 12 nucleotides match TRBD2. The CDR3 consists of 13 residues. Germline values: CDR1 SQVTM, CDR2 ANQGSEA. Trimming at V came to 7 bases and at J to 3 bases, leaving 4 bases not matched to a gene. CDR3 sequence: CSARTSGNYEQYV. As DNA, the CDR3 is TGCAGCGCCAGGACTAGCGGGAACTACGAGCAGTACGTC.

The chain links TRBV2 to TRBJ2-6; D possibly corresponds to TRBD1 (5 bases). CDR1 is SNHLY, CDR2 FYNNEI, per germline. Trimming removed 8 bases at V and 1 base at J, with 9 bases between. The CDR3 consists of 14 residues. In DNA, the CDR3 is TGTGCCAGCGCTAGGACATCTGGGGCCAACGTCCTGACTTTC. Translation: CASARTSGANVLTF.

V gene TRBV7-9 combines with J gene TRBJ2-4; TRBD2 might be the D (5 bases). The V gene lost 1 base and the J gene lost 7 bases, with 8 bases spanning the gap. The CDR3 length is 13 residues. Germline CDR1 and CDR2: SEHNR and FQNEAQ (reference sequence). The chain's CDR3 is CASSLGTRNIQYF. The CDR3 DNA sequence: TGTGCCAGCAGCTTAGGTACTAGGAACATTCAGTACTTC.

The chain links TRBV18 to TRBJ1-5; D perhaps matches TRBD1 (5 bases). CDR1 is KGHSH, CDR2 LQKENI, per germline. This CDR3 spans 17 amino acids. V lost 3 bases and J 3 bases, leaving 18 bases between the germline ends. Written as DNA, the CDR3 is TGTGCCAGCTCACCCCCCGGGAGCAGGGCAACCAATCAGCCCCAGCATTTT. This gives the protein CASSPPGSRATNQPQHF.

In regard to this clone: This sample also contains other DNA sequences that code for the same CDR3. The genes are TRBV30 and TRBJ1-5, with D possibly matching TRBD1 (5 bases). Trimming removed 5 bases from V and 5 bases from J, with 13 bases in between. The CDR3 is 13 residues long. Germline V gene sequence: CDR1 GTSNPN, CDR2 SVGIG (reference sequence). CDR3 DNA: TGTGCCTGGTCCCCGGGGGGTGATCAGCCCCAGCATTTT. Its translation is CAWSPGGDQPQHF.

The gene calls are TRBV15 and TRBJ1-2, with 9 bases fitting TRBD1. The CDR3 covers 14 residues. CDR1 is LNHNV, CDR2 YYDKDF, per germline (reference sequence). V lost 5 bases, J lost 2 bases, and 3 bases stayed unmatched. The CDR3 DNA reads TGTGCCACCAGCCCTGGGACAGGGAACTATGGCTACACCTTC. Its protein product is CATSPGTGNYGYTF.

The table lists this clone with a few counts. The rearrangement uses TRBV5-1 and TRBJ1-4; 7 bases line up with TRBD1. With 1 base clipped from V and 8 bases from J, the junction kept 11 bases outside the gene matches. The germline CDR1 and CDR2 sequences are SGHRS and YFSETQ. The CDR3 has 16 residues. DNA of the CDR3: TGCGCCAGCAGCTTGCCCTCCGGGACAGAAGGAGAAAAACTGTTTTTT. The encoded protein is CASSLPSGTEGEKLFF.